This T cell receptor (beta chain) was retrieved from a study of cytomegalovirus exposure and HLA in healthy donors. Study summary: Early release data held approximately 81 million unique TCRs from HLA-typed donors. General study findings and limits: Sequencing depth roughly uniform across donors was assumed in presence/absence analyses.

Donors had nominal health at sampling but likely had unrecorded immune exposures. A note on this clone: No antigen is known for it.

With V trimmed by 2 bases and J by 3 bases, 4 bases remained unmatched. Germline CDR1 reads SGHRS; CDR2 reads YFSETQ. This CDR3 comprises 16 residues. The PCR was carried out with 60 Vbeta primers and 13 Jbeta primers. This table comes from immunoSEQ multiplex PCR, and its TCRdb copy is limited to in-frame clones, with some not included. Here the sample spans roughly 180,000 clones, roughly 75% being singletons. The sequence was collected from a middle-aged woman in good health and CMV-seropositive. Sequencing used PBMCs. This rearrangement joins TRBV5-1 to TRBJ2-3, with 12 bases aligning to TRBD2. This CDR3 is CASSFLAGGPTDTQYF. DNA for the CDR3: TGCGCCAGCAGCTTCCTAGCGGGAGGGCCAACAGATACGCAGTATTTT.